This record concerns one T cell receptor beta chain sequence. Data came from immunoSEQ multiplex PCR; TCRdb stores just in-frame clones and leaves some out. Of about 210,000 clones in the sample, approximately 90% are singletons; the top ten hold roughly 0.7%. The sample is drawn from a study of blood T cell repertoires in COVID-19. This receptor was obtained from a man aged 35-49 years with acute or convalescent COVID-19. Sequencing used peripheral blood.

This CDR3 is CASSLVEAGEEKLFF. The CDR3 nucleotides read TGTGCCAGCAGCTTAGTAGAGGCAGGGGAAGAAAAACTGTTTTTT. The chain combines TRBV7-9 with TRBJ1-4; weak D call: TRBD1 (6 bases). Germline CDR1 is SEHNR and CDR2 is FQNEAQ (reference sequence). The CDR3 is 15 residues long. V was cut by 1 base and J by 8 bases, with 14 bases left in between.